The 22 T cell receptor beta chains below come from one sample, sequenced in a study of blood T cell repertoires in COVID-19. Sequencing was performed with immunoSEQ multiplex PCR; in TCRdb, only in-frame clones are kept and a portion is missing. Counted here are over 300,000 clones, about 89% occurring once; the ten biggest clones make up about 9.9%. Sequencing input: PBMCs or T cells enriched from blood (not recorded which). These receptors were obtained from a woman between 35 and 50 years old who had recovered from COVID-19.

In DNA form, the CDR3 reads TGTGCCTGGACCAGTAGCAACTATGGCTACACCTTC. Translating gives CAWTSSNYGYTF. The chain combines TRBV30 with TRBJ1-2; D is ambiguous. Germline CDR1 GTSNPN, CDR2 SVGIG (reference sequence). V lost 4 bases to trimming and J lost 2 bases, with 8 bases between them. This CDR3 has 12 residues.

The CDR3 is CASSLGVAGEQFF. The CDR3 DNA sequence: TGTGCCAGCAGCTTAGGAGTAGCGGGTGAGCAGTTCTTC. The J gene is TRBJ2-1, the V gene TRBV7-2; 7 bases agree with TRBD2. CDR1 and CDR2 (germline): SGHTA, FQGNSA. The CDR3 sequence is 13 residues long. J was trimmed by 9 bases and V by 1 base; bases with no gene match: 3.

The genes are TRBV3-1 (or the pseudogene TRBV3-2) and TRBJ2-1; no reliable D call. This CDR3 has 12 residues. The V and J ends lost 1 base and 6 bases respectively, with 4 bases between them. CDR1 is LGHDT, CDR2 YNNKEL, per germline (reference sequence). The CDR3 is CASSQAFNEQFF. The DNA of the CDR3 is TGTGCCAGCAGCCAAGCATTCAATGAGCAGTTCTTC.

This clone was observed a handful of times. The chain combines TRBV7-3 with TRBJ2-2, with a weak D call TRBD1 (6 bases). The CDR3 runs 14 residues. Looked up from germline, CDR1 is SGHTA and CDR2 is FQGTGA. V was clipped by 5 bases and J by 4 bases, with 11 bases between them. As DNA, the CDR3 is TGTGCCAGCAGCCGCACAGGGACCACCGGGGAGCTGTTTTTT. Encoded protein: CASSRTGTTGELFF.

The chain has TRBV6-5 and TRBJ1-2; 7 bases line up with TRBD1. The length of the CDR3 is 15 residues. Germline CDR1 reads MNHEY; CDR2 reads SVGAGI. V shed 5 bases and J 3 bases; nucleotides not matched to a gene: 9. The CDR3 spells CASSPDRVKDYGYTF. The CDR3 DNA reads TGTGCCAGCAGTCCCGACAGGGTTAAGGACTATGGCTACACCTTC.

V gene TRBV27 combines with J gene TRBJ1-2, with D possibly being TRBD1 (6 bases). V was cut by 6 bases and J by 6 bases, with 20 bases left in between. Germline V gives CDR1 MNHEY, CDR2 SMNVEV (reference sequence). CDR3 length equals 15 residues. The CDR3 coding sequence is TGTGCCAGCAGCCTTGCCCCGGGGGGCGGGGATGGCTACACCTTC. Protein: CASSLAPGGGDGYTF.

The chain combines TRBV3-1 (or the pseudogene TRBV3-2) with TRBJ1-1; a possible D gene is TRBD1 (6 bases). The CDR3 sequence is 15 residues long. Looked up from germline, CDR1 is LGHDT and CDR2 is YNNKEL (reference sequence). Trimming took off 7 bases at V and 4 bases at J, with 19 bases between the two ends. CDR3 bases: TGTGCCAGCAACCATAGGACAGCACGGGGCACTGAAGCTTTCTTT. Protein: CASNHRTARGTEAFF.

The V gene is TRBV6-5, the J gene TRBJ2-1, with 13 positions matching TRBD2. CDR1 MNHEY and CDR2 SVGAGI come from the germline V gene. CDR3 length: 16 residues. Trimming removed 0 bases from V and 5 bases from J; junction bases left unmatched: 1. The CDR3 DNA is TGTGCCAGCAGTTACTCCGGACTAGCGGGAGACAATGAGCAGTTCTTC. This encodes CASSYSGLAGDNEQFF.

The V call is TRBV7-2, the J call TRBJ2-1; 15 bases align to TRBD2. After removal of 4 bases from V and 6 bases from J, the junction contained 4 bases not matched to a gene. CDR1 SGHTA and CDR2 FQGNSA come from the germline V gene. The CDR3 runs to 16 residues. CDR3 DNA sequence: TGTGCCAGCAGCTGGACTAGCGGGAGGGCCAGCAATGAGCAGTTCTTC. It specifies CASSWTSGRASNEQFF.

The CDR3 spells CATSDYRGQGQFF. CDR3 nucleotides: TGTGCCACCAGTGATTACAGGGGGCAGGGGCAGTTCTTC. The chain joins TRBV24-1 to TRBJ2-1; TRBD1 matches at 9 bases. V dropped 2 bases and J dropped 12; count of bases not matched to a gene: 4. Germline V lookup: CDR1 KGHDR, CDR2 SFDVKD. The CDR3 contains 13 residues.

This chain joins TRBV27 and TRBJ2-1, with 10 bases aligning to TRBD1. This CDR3 is 15 amino acids long. CDR1 and CDR2 from the germline V gene are MNHEY and SMNVEV (reference sequence). Trimming cost V 5 bases and J 2 bases; bases outside gene matches: 3. CDR3 coding DNA: TGTGCCAGCAGTAGGACAGGGGGGACCTACAATGAGCAGTTCTTC. Translating gives CASSRTGGTYNEQFF.

This sequence joins TRBV24-1 and TRBJ2-3, with 7 bases aligning to TRBD2. The germline V gene has CDR1 KGHDR and CDR2 SFDVKD. This CDR3 region has 13 residues. J lost 0 bases, V lost 9 bases, and 2 bases had no gene match. As DNA, the CDR3 is TGTGCCACCGGGAGGGGCAGCACAGATACGCAGTATTTT. This codes for CATGRGSTDTQYF.

V is TRBV19 and J is TRBJ1-5, with 7 bases aligning to TRBD1. CDR1 and CDR2 from the germline V gene are LNHDA and SQIVND (reference sequence). The CDR3 sequence is 15 residues long. The junction had 13 bases not matched to a gene; V was cut back by 7 bases and J by 7 bases. This CDR3 is CASTGGQLGRQPQHF. In DNA, the CDR3 is TGTGCCAGTACAGGGGGACAGCTGGGCAGACAGCCCCAGCATTTT.

This clone has just one count. This chain links TRBV7-9 with TRBJ2-5; TRBD1 matches 9 bases. There are 15 residues in the CDR3. J lost 5 bases, V lost 5 bases, and 9 bases had no gene match. Germline CDR1 and CDR2: SEHNR and FQNEAQ (reference sequence). CDR3 amino acids: CASSAGTGLGETQYF. In DNA form, the CDR3 reads TGTGCCAGCAGCGCTGGGACAGGGCTAGGGGAGACCCAGTACTTC.

The chain employs TRBV5-4 and TRBJ1-4; D remains ambiguous. CDR3 length: 15 residues. Per the germline V gene, CDR1 is SGHNT and CDR2 is YYREEE (reference sequence). The ends were cut back, 4 bases at V and 6 bases at J, with 16 bases in the middle. Here the CDR3 DNA reads TGTGCCAGCAGCCTCGAGGGAACTGAGTATGAAAAACTGTTTTTT. Protein sequence: CASSLEGTEYEKLFF.

Here the CDR3 DNA reads TGTGCCAGCAGCCGAACGGGGGGCGGGCTTAGCAATCAGCCCCAGCATTTT. This encodes CASSRTGGGLSNQPQHF. The V call is TRBV5-4, the J call TRBJ1-5, with D possibly being TRBD1 (6 bases). V was shortened by 4 bases and J by 0 bases, with 17 bases between the two germline ends. CDR1 and CDR2 from the germline V gene are SGHNT and YYREEE (reference sequence). The CDR3 consists of 17 residues.

The CDR3, as DNA: TGTGCCAGCTCGGCGGGACAGGTGGTGCAAGGCTACACCTTC. This encodes CASSAGQVVQGYTF. The chain uses TRBV18 and TRBJ1-2, with 8 positions matching TRBD1. Trimming at V came to 6 bases and at J to 8 bases, leaving 11 bases not matched to a gene. The CDR3 totals 14 residues. Per germline, CDR1 KGHSH and CDR2 LQKENI.

V usage is TRBV12-3 or TRBV12-4 and J usage is TRBJ2-3; D not resolved. Trimming took off 4 bases at V and 6 bases at J, with 11 bases between the two ends. The CDR3 is made up of 13 amino acids. The DNA of the CDR3 is TGTGCCAGCAGTTCCCAGACCGGGGATACGCAGTATTTT. This translates into CASSSQTGDTQYF.

As for this clone: This same CDR3 is encoded by further DNA sequences in the sample. The rearrangement joins TRBV5-1 to TRBJ1-2; TRBD1 agrees at 11 bases. V lost 2 bases and J lost 5; bases outside the gene matches: 2. Germline loops: CDR1 SGHRS, CDR2 YFSETQ. This CDR3 is built from 14 residues. CDR3 bases: TGCGCCAGCAGCTTAGGACAGGGGGCTTATGGCTACACCTTC. Translating gives CASSLGQGAYGYTF.

This chain links TRBV7-3 with TRBJ2-2; 8 nucleotides line up with TRBD2. J was trimmed by 0 bases and V by 6 bases; bases with no gene match: 3. This CDR3 contains 15 residues. In germline, CDR1 is SGHTA, CDR2 FQGTGA. The CDR3 sequence: CASRQLAANTGELFF. DNA of the CDR3: TGTGCCAGCAGGCAACTAGCGGCGAACACCGGGGAGCTGTTTTTT.

CDR3 DNA sequence: TGTGCCAGCAGCTCCTCGGGTGGAAGCACAGATACGCAGTATTTT. It specifies CASSSSGGSTDTQYF. This chain connects TRBV11-3 to TRBJ2-3; D is ambiguous. This CDR3 contains 15 residues. In germline, CDR1 is SGHNT, CDR2 YENEEA. Trimming removed 4 bases at V and 0 bases at J, with 11 bases between.

The chain has TRBV7-3 and TRBJ2-1; 7 nucleotides align to TRBD1. The CDR3 contains 14 residues. Germline V gene data show CDR1 as SGHTA and CDR2 as FQGTGA. Germline trimming cut 5 bases from V and 7 bases from J; bases unmatched to any gene: 8. CDR3 residues: CASSLRDSGNEQFF. The CDR3 bases are TGTGCCAGCAGCCTCAGGGACAGTGGAAATGAGCAGTTCTTC. Together with reference TRBV7-3 and TRBJ2-1, the CDR3 gives the full variable domain: GAGVSQTPSNKVTEKGKYVELRCDPISGHTALYWYRQSLGQGPEFLIYFQGTGAADDSGLPNDRFFAVRPEGSVSTLKIQRTERGDSAVYLCASSLRDSGNEQFFGPGTRLTVL.